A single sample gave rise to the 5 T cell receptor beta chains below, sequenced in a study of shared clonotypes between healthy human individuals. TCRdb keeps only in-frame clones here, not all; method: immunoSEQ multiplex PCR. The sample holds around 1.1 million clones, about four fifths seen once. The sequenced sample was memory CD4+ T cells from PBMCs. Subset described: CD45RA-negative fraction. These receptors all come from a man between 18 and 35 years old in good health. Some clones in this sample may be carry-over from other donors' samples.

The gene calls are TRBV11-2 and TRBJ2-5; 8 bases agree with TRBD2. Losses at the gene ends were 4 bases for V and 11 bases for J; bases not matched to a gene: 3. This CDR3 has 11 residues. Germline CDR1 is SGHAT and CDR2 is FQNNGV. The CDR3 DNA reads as TGTGCCAGCAGCTCGGGAGGGTCACAGTACTTC. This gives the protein CASSSGGSQYF.

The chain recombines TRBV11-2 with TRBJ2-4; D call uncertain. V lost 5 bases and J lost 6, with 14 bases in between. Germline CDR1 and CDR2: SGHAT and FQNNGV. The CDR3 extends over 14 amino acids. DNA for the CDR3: TGTGCCAGCAGCGCCCCCTTGTTCGGAAACATTCAGTACTTC. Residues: CASSAPLFGNIQYF.

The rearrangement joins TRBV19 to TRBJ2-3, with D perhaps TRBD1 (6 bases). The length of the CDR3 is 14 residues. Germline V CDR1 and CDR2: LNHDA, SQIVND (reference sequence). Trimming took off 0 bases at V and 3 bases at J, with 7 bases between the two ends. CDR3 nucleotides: TGTGCCAGTAGTATAGAACAGGGAACAGATACGCAGTATTTT. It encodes CASSIEQGTDTQYF.

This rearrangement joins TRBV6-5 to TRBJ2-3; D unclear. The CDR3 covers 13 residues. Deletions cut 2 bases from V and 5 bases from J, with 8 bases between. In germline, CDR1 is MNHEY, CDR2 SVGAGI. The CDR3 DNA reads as TGTGCCAGCAGTTACGGCAGTGGAGATACGCAGTATTTT. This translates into CASSYGSGDTQYF.

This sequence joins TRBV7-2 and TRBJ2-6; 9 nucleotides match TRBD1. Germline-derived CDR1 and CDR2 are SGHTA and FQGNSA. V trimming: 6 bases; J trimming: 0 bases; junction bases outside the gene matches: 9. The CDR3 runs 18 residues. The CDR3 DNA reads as TGTGCCAGCAGTCGAGCTGGGGACAGGGTCTCTGGGGCCAACGTCCTGACTTTC. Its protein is CASSRAGDRVSGANVLTF.